Here is one T cell receptor (beta chain) with its context. Its specificity is unknown. This entry comes from a study of PD-1 blockade in classical Hodgkin lymphoma. Produced via immunoSEQ multiplex PCR; TCRdb's table is partial and in-frame only. The data show around 91,000 clones, roughly four fifths seen once. Study results and limitations: By C4D1 there was a significant rise in CD4+ TCR diversity but not in CD8+ TCR diversity.

The patients all showed relapse after autologous stem cell transplantation, while their brentuximab vedotin exposure varied. Sequenced material: peripheral blood mononuclear cells (PBMCs), taken before the second cycle of nivolumab. This receptor was obtained from a human donor with classical Hodgkin lymphoma.

CDR3 nucleotide sequence: TGTGCCAGTAGTGGGGACTTCGAATCGGAGCAGTACTTC. It specifies CASSGDFESEQYF. The chain links TRBV19 to TRBJ2-7; D perhaps matches TRBD2 (6 bases). Trimming shortened V by 5 bases and J by 7 bases, and 15 bases separated the two germline ends. This CDR3 spans 13 amino acids. Germline loops: CDR1 LNHDA, CDR2 SQIVND (reference sequence).